This T cell receptor (beta chain) was identified in a study of shared clonotypes between healthy human individuals. Clones were read by immunoSEQ multiplex PCR, and TCRdb kept only the in-frame ones, dropping some. The data contain some 2.1 million clones, less than 95% of them seen just once; the ten biggest clones take up roughly 1%. In the naive CD8 group, cells lacked CD45RO and were positively selected for CCR7, so terminally differentiated effector memory CD45RA+ cells were left out. This CDR3 is built from 14 residues. Input material: naive CD8+ T cells sorted from blood. The chain uses TRBV21-1 and TRBJ1-2; TRBD1, the table's D call, was not compared with the DNA. TRBV21-1 corresponds to a pseudogene. This TCR was recovered from a man younger than 35 in good health. Written as DNA, the CDR3 is TGTGCCAGCATGCGACAGGGGAAGTTGCATGGCTACACCTTC. Protein product: CASMRQGKLHGYTF.